This TCR beta chain is drawn from a study of cytomegalovirus exposure and HLA in healthy donors. The CDR3 is made up of 17 amino acids. V dropped 7 bases and J dropped 2; count of bases not matched to a gene: 14. Germline V CDR1 and CDR2: SQVTM, ANQGSEA. Both 60 Vbeta primers and 13 Jbeta primers went into the PCR. Repertoires were generated with immunoSEQ multiplex PCR, while TCRdb's copy carries only in-frame clones and drops some. The data hold around 130,000 clones, with about 80% observed a single time. With respect to this clone: The antigen is unknown.

Study-wide results and limits: Differences between HLA loci emerged in a later analysis of TCR association rates, with DRB1 most and HLA-C fewest.

The sequence derives from a boy younger than 10 in good health and CMV-seronegative. Specimen: PBMCs. The chain recombines TRBV29-1 with TRBJ2-1, with TRBD2 matching 10 bases. The CDR3 DNA reads TGCAGCGCCGGCCTTGGGCTAGCGGGAGTACCCTACAATGAGCAGTTCTTC. Translated, it gives CSAGLGLAGVPYNEQFF.